The clone carrying this TCR beta chain turned up a few times. Methods used by the authors: The authors estimated nucleated cell counts from reference gene primer amplification. Profiled with immunoSEQ multiplex PCR; TCRdb holds only in-frame clones, not every one. V and J calls and clone size are copied from that table; D and trimming were computed from the DNA. Seen here are roughly 150,000 clones, approximately 86% observed once, and the top ten hold approximately 8%. Seattle patients were enrolled during active infection and followed longitudinally. This sample was taken from a study of blood T cell repertoires in COVID-19. Study-wide background: Whether acute or convalescent, the COVID-19 samples came from the United States, Italy and Spain. PBMCs, B-cell-depleted T cells, or T cells provided the cDNA or gDNA that made up the material.

This CDR3 is built from 15 residues. Germline V lookup: CDR1 SGHTA, CDR2 FQGNSA. Trimming took off 5 bases at V and 1 base at J, with 12 bases between the two ends. The origin of this receptor is a woman of 80 years or more with COVID-19, enrolled during active disease. The specimen was peripheral blood. The rearrangement links TRBV7-2 to TRBJ2-1, with D tentatively TRBD2 (6 bases). The CDR3 reads CASSLTRSSYNEQFF. The CDR3 bases are TGTGCCAGCAGCCTGACTAGAAGTTCCTACAATGAGCAGTTCTTC. The full variable domain, completed using reference TRBV7-2 and TRBJ2-1, is GAGVSQSPSNKVTEKGKDVELRCDPISGHTALYWYRQSLGQGLEFLIYFQGNSAPDKSGLPSDRFSAERTGGSVSTLTIQRTQQEDSAVYLCASSLTRSSYNEQFFGPGTRLTVL.